This paragraph covers one T cell receptor (beta chain) sequence. What this receptor recognizes is not known. Base qualities are not at hand, and no much larger clone is one base apart. This specimen comes from a study of blood T cell repertoires in COVID-19 (dated by TCRdb to between 2020 and 2021). Study-wide context: Collaborator samples came from the United States, Italy and Spain and covered acute and convalescent phases of COVID-19. The prospective study material was composed of cDNA or gDNA derived from T cells, B-cell-depleted T cells, or PBMCs. Deeply sampled blood TCRbeta repertoires from subjects exposed to, actively infected with, or recovered from COVID-19 were included in the dataset. Where available, HLA class I and class II types were obtained from metadata supplied by the sample provider rather than from assay-based typing. The samples were drawn from the first 160 participants of the ongoing ImmuneRACE study and from 950 to 1,500 subjects provided by 6 global collaborators. The repertoires were made available in a free public database intended to serve as a resource for research on the immune response to SARS-CoV-2. The sample metadata nearly always contained a de-identified subject ID, COVID-19 status, age in years and sex. The research as a whole found: Clinical and demographic metadata were provided uncurated, with the amount varying by source and participant.

TCRbeta CDR3 regions were amplified from genomic DNA by means of the immunoSEQ Assay, a bias-controlled multiplex PCR. The study's processing was this. Within the assay, amplification of reference gene primers was used to estimate how many nucleated cells each sample contained. To quantify the absolute abundance of each unique TCRbeta CDR3 rearrangement, sequence reads were collapsed and filtered. For each sample, productive Simpson clonality was calculated as the square root of Simpson's diversity index over productive rearrangements. Entries here come from immuneACCESS through TCRdb and include only in-frame sequences with V and J called. Some clones fail to appear in such tables; in the studies checked, an unresolved V gene covers under half of the shortfall, and the cause of the remainder is unknown. V, J and clone size are those of that table, while D and trimming were read from the DNA. The sample table holds fewer than 350,000 clones, of which less than 95% were seen once. The ten largest clonotypes hold 2.5% to 3% of the sample.

In the prospective study, participants were about 18 to 95 years old, resided in about two dozen geographic areas of the United States, and were enrolled through a virtual design. In the prospective study, cohorts were assigned on the basis of participant-reported clinical history obtained from a screening survey and a study questionnaire. Exposed participants had been in contact with someone with a PCR-confirmed or clinician-diagnosed COVID-19 case within 2 weeks of study entry. Each participant in the prospective study had whole blood, serum and a nasopharyngeal or oropharyngeal swab collected by mobile phlebotomists. Prospective study participants could optionally give additional blood draws and questionnaires over a roughly 2-month period. Before DNA extraction, blood samples from the prospective study were shipped at room temperature or frozen. The trim is 7 bases for V and 3 bases for J, with a gap of 19 bases between the germline ends. CDR1 and CDR2, looked up from the germline V gene, are SGDLS and YYNGEE. The CDR3 contains 15 residues, cysteine and phenylalanine counted. Solely the CDR3 DNA is kept, with 45 bases framed from the first base.

Sequenced sample: PBMCs or T cells enriched from blood (not recorded which). Recombination connected TRBV9 to TRBJ1-1, with a weak D call of TRBD1 (6 bases match). This clonotype originated in a man aged 40-49 years who had been exposed to COVID-19. CDR3 region: CASSLEPGAHTEAFF. The base sequence is TGTGCCAGCTCCCTCGAGCCAGGGGCGCACACTGAAGCTTTCTTT.